This T cell receptor beta chain was observed in a study of T cells in Graves' hyperthyroidism and ophthalmopathy. The TCR beta CDR3 regions underwent amplification using RNA transcripts as the source. HTBI primers were employed in a first-round RT-PCR of the TCR CDR3. TCRdb passed the multiplex PCR reads through MiXCR, listing each CDR3 protein once. The data show fewer than 450,000 distinct CDR3 sequences, 15% seen once. This CDR3 is built from 16 residues. Germline CDR1 reads SGHRS; CDR2 reads YFSETQ. This clonotype showed up just once. Relative to the germline gene, one junction end is altered; a read error may explain this.

The sample was blood. The source is a woman aged 60-70 years with Graves' ophthalmopathy. The rearrangement joins TRBV5-1 to TRBJ2-7, with TRBD2 as a possible D gene (6 bases). CDR3: CASSLAPGLSSYEQYF. The CDR3 bases are TGCGCGAGCAGCTTGGCGCCGGGACTTTCCTCCTACGAGCAGTACTTC.